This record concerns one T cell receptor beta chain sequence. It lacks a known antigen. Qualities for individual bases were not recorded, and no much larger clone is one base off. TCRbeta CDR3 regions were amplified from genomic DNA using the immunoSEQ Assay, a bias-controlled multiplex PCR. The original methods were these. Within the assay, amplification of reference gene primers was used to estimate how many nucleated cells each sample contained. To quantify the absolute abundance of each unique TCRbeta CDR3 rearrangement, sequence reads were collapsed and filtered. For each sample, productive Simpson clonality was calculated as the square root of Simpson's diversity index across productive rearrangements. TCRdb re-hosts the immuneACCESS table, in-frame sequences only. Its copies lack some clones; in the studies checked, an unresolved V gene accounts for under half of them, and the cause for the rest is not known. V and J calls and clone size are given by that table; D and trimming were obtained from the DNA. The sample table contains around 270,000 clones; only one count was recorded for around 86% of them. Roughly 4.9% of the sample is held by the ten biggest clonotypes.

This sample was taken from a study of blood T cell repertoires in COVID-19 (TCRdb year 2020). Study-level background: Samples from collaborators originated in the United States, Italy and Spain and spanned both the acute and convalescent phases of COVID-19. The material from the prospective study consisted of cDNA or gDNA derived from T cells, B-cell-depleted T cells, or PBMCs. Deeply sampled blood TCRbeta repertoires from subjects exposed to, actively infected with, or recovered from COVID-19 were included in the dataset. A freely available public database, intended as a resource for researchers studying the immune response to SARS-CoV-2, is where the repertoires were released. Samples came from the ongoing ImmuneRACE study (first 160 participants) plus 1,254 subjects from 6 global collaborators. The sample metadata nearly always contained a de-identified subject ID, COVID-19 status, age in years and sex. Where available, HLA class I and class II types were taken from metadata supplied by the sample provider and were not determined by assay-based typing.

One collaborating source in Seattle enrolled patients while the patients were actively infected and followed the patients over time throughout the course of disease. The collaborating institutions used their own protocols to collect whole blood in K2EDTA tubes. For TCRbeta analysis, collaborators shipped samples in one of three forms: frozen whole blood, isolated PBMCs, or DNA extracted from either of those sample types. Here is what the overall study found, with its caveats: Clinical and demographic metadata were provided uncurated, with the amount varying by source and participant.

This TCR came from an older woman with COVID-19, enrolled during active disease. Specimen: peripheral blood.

The nucleotides read TGTGCCAGCAGCCCGACTAGCGGCAACCAAGAGACCCAGTACTTC. The encoded protein is CASSPTSGNQETQYF. This chain is built from TRBV11-1 and TRBJ2-5, and TRBD2 aligns with 9 junction nucleotides. The CDR3 holds 15 amino acids from the cysteine to the phenylalanine. Here the CDR3 DNA is all that survives: 45 bases in frame from base 1. As encoded in the germline V gene (reference sequence), CDR1 is SGHAT while CDR2 is FQDESV. Trimming takes 5 bases off V and 0 bases off J; junction bases not matched to a gene: 4.